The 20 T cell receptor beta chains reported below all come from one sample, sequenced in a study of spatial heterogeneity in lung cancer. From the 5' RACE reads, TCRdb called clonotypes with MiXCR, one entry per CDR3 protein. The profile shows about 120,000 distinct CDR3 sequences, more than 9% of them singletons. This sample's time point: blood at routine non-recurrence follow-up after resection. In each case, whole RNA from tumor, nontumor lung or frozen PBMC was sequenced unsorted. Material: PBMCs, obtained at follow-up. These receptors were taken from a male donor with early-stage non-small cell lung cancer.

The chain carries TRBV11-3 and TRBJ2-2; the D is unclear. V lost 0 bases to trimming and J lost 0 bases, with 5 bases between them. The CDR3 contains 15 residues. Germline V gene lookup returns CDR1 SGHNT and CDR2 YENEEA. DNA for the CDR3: TGTGCCAGCAGCTTAGATGCAGCGAACACCGGGGAGCTGTTTTTT. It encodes CASSLDAANTGELFF.

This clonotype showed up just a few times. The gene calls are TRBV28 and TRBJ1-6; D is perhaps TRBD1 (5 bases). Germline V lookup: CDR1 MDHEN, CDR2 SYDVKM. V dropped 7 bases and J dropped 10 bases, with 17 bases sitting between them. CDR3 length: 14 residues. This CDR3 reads CASTFGGSGSPLHF. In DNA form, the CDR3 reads TGTGCCAGCACCTTCGGGGGGTCAGGGTCACCCCTCCACTTT.

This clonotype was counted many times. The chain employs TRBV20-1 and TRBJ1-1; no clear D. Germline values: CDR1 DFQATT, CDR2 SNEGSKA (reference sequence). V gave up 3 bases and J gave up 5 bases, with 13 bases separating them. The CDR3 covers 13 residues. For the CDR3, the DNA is TGCAGTGCTAGGTACTACAAAGGGACTGAAGCTTTCTTT. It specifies CSARYYKGTEAFF.

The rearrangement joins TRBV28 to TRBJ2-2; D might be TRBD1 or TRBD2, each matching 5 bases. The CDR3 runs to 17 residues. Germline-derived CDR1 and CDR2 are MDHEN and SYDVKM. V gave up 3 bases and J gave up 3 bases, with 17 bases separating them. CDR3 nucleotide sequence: TGTGCCAGCAGTTTCCCCTGGGGGTCAGAACACACCGGGGAGCTGTTTTTT. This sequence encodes CASSFPWGSEHTGELFF.

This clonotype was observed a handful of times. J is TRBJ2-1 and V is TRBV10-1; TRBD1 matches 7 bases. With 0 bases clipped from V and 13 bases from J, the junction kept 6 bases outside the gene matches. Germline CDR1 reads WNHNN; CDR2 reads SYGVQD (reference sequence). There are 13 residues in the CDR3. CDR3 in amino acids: CASSESGGLHQFF. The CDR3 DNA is TGCGCCAGCAGTGAGTCAGGGGGCCTTCATCAGTTCTTC.

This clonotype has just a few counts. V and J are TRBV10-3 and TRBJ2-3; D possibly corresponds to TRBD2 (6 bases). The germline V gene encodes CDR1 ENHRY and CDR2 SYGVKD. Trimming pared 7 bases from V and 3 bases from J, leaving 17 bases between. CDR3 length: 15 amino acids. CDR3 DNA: TGTGCCATCAAACACGGGGCGGGAATTACAGATACGCAGTATTTT. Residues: CAIKHGAGITDTQYF.

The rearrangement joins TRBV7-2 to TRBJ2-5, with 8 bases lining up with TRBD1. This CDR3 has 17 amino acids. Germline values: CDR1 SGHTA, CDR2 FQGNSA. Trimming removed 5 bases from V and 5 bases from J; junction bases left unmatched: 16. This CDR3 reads CASSPAIGQGRLETQYF. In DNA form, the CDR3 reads TGTGCCAGCAGCCCGGCCATCGGACAGGGTCGATTGGAGACCCAGTACTTC. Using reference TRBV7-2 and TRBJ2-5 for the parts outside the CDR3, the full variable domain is GAGVSQSPSNKVTEKGKDVELRCDPISGHTALYWYRQSLGQGLEFLIYFQGNSAPDKSGLPSDRFSAERTGGSVSTLTIQRTQQEDSAVYLCASSPAIGQGRLETQYFGPGTRLLVL.

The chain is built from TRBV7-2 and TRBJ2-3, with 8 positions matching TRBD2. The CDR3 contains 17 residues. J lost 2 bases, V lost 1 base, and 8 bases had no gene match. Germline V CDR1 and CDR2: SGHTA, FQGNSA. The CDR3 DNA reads TGTGCCAGCAGCTTAGTGATTGCGGGGGGTCCCACAGATACGCAGTATTTT. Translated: CASSLVIAGGPTDTQYF.

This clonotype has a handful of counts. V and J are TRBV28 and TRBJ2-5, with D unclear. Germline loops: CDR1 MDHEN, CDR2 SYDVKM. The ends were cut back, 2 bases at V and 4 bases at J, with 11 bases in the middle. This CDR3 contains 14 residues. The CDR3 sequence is CASSLDWELETQYF. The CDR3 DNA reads TGTGCCAGCAGTTTAGACTGGGAACTAGAGACCCAGTACTTC.

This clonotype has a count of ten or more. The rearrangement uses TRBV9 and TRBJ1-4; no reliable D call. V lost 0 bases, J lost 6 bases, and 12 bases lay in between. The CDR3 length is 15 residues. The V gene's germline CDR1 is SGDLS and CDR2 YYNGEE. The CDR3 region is CASSVALRADEKLFF. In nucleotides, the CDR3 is TGTGCCAGCAGCGTAGCCCTAAGGGCAGATGAAAAACTGTTTTTT. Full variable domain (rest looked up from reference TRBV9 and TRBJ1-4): DSGVTQTPKHLITATGQRVTLRCSPRSGDLSVYWYQQSLDQGLQFLIQYYNGEERAKGNILERFSAQQFPDLHSELNLSSLELGDSALYFCASSVALRADEKLFFGSGTQLSVL.

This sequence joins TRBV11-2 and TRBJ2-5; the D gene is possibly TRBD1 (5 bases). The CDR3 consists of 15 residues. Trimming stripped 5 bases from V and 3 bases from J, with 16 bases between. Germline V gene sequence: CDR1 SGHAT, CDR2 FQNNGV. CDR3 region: CASSPTWGREETQYF. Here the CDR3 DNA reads TGTGCCAGCAGCCCCACGTGGGGCAGGGAAGAGACCCAGTACTTC.

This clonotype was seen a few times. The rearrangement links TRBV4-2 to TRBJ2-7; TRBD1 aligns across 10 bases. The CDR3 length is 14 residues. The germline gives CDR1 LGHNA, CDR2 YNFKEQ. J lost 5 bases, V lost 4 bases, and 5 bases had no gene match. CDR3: CASSPGQGLHEQYF. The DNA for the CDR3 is TGTGCCAGCAGCCCGGGACAGGGGTTACACGAGCAGTACTTC.

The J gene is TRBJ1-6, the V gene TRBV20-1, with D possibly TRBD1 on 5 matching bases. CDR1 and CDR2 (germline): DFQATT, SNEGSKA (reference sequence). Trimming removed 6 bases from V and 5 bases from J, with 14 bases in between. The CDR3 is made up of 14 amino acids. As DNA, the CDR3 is TGCAGTGCCAGCGGGGGGACCCATAATTCACCCCTCCACTTT. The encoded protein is CSASGGTHNSPLHF.

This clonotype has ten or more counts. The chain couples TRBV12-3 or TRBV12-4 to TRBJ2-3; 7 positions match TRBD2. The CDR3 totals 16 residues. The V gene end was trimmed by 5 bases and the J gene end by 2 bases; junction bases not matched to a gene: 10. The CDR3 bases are TGTGCCAGCAGTCCATTGGCGGGGGTGTCCACAGATACGCAGTATTTT. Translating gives CASSPLAGVSTDTQYF.

The CDR3 loop reads CASSPGLLDGEQFF. The DNA for the CDR3 is TGTGCCAGCAGCCCTGGACTCTTAGATGGGGAGCAGTTCTTC. This chain uses TRBV7-6 with TRBJ2-1; D possibly corresponds to TRBD2 (5 bases). Trimming took 5 bases from V and 10 from J, leaving 18 bases between them. Germline CDR1 is SGHVS and CDR2 is FNYEAQ. The CDR3 runs 14 residues.

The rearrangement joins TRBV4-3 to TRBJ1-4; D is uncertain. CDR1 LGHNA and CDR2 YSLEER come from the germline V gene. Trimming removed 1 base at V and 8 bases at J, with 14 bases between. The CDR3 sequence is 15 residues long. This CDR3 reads CASSQAGANKEKLFF. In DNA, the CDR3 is TGCGCCAGCAGCCAAGCCGGCGCAAATAAAGAAAAACTGTTTTTT.

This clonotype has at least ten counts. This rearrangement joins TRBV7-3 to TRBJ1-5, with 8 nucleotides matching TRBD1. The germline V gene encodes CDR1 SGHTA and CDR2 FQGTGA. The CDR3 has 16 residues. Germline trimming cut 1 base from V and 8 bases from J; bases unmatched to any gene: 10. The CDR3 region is CASSLIGTGGMEPQHF. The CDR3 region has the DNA TGTGCCAGCAGCTTAATTGGCACAGGGGGAATGGAGCCCCAGCATTTT.

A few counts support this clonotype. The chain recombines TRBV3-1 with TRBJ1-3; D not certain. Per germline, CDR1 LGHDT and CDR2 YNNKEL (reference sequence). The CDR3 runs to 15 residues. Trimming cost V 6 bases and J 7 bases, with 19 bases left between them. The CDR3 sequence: CASSLVPASLNTIYF. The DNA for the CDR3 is TGTGCCAGCAGTCTCGTACCGGCCTCTCTTAACACCATATATTTT.

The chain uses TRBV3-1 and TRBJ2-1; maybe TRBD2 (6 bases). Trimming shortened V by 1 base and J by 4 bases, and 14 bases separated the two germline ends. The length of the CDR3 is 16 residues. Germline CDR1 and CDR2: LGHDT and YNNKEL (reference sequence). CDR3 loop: CASSQGGALFYNEQFF. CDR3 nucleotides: TGTGCCAGCAGCCAAGGCGGGGCTCTATTTTACAATGAGCAGTTCTTC.

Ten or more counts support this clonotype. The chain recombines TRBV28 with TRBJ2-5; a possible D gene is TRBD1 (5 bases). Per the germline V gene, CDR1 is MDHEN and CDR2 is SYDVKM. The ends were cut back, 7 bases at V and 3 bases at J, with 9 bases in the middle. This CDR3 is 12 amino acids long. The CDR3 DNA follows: TGTGCCAGCAATGGCAGGGAAGAGACCCAGTACTTC. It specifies CASNGREETQYF.